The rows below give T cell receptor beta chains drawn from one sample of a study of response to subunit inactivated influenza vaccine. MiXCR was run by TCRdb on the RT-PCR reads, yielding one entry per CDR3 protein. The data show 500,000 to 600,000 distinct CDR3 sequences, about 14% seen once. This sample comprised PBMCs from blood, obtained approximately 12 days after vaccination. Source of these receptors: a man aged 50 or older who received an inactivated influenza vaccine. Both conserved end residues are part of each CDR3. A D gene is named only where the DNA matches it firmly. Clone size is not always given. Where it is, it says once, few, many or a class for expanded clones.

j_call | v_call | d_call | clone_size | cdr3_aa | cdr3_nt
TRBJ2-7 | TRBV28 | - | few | CASRPRDNYYEQYF | TGTGCCAGCAGGCCTCGGGACAATTACTACGAGCAGTACTTC
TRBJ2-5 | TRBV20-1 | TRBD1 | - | CSATSGTVGQETQYF | TGCAGTGCTACGTCCGGGACAGTGGGGCAAGAGACCCAGTACTTC
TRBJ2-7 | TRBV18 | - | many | CASSPGTSYEQYF | TGTGCCAGCTCTCCCGGGACAAGCTACGAGCAGTACTTC
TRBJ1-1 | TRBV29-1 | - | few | CSVEHRENTEAFF | TGCAGCGTTGAGCACAGGGAGAACACTGAAGCTTTCTTT
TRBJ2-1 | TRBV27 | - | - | CASSLESSRFSYNEQFF | TGTGCCAGCAGTTTGGAAAGCAGCCGATTCTCCTACAATGAGCAGTTCTTC
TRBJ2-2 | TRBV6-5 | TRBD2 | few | CASSYKVAGAHAGELFF | TGTGCCAGCAGTTACAAGGTAGCGGGAGCCCACGCCGGGGAGCTGTTTTTT
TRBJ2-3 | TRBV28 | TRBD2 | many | CASSLLAGGPDTQYF | TGTGCCAGCAGTTTACTAGCGGGAGGCCCAGATACGCAGTATTTT
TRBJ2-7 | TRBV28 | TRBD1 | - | CASSFLPGQSSYEQYF | TGTGCCAGCAGTTTCCTCCCGGGACAGAGCTCCTACGAGCAGTACTTC
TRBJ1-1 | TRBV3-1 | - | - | CASSQDVRFRETPEAFF | TGTGCCAGCAGCCAAGATGTTCGGTTCAGGGAGACCCCTGAAGCTTTCTTT
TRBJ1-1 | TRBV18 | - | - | CASSPLARPNTEAFF | TGTGCCAGCTCACCACTAGCCAGACCGAACACTGAAGCTTTCTTT
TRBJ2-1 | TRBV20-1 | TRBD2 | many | CSARSVTGGYDEQFF | TGCAGTGCTAGGAGCGTCACGGGAGGGTACGATGAGCAGTTCTTC